A single sample gave rise to the 6 T cell receptor beta chains below, sequenced in a study of cytomegalovirus exposure and HLA in healthy donors. TCRdb's copy holds only in-frame clones and misses some; the assay was immunoSEQ multiplex PCR. Of about 150,000 clones in the sample, over 90% were seen once. The sequencing input was PBMCs. The receptors were gathered from a young man in good health and CMV-seropositive.

This sequence joins TRBV5-1 and TRBJ2-1; 8 nucleotides agree with TRBD1. Per germline, CDR1 SGHRS and CDR2 YFSETQ. Losses at the gene ends were 3 bases for V and 12 bases for J; bases not matched to a gene: 2. The CDR3 runs to 11 residues. The CDR3: CASSSDRVQFF. In DNA, the CDR3 is TGCGCCAGCAGCTCGGACAGGGTGCAGTTCTTC.

The chain combines TRBV27 with TRBJ2-1; TRBD1 is a possible D gene (7 bases). CDR3 length equals 18 residues. The V end lost 0 bases, the J end lost 5 bases, and 20 bases lay between the germline ends. Germline CDR1 and CDR2: MNHEY and SMNVEV (reference sequence). The DNA for the CDR3 is TGTGCCAGCAGTTTATCAGGGGGCGGGGTCGGGTTAAACAATGAGCAGTTCTTC. Translation gives CASSLSGGGVGLNNEQFF.

This chain uses TRBV5-6 with TRBJ2-7, with D possibly TRBD1 on 6 matching bases. The V end was cut by 2 bases, the J end by 5 bases, with 14 bases between. The CDR3 covers 14 residues. CDR1 SGHDT and CDR2 YYEEEE come from the germline V gene. In DNA form, the CDR3 reads TGTGCCAGCAGCTTACCGGGACACCGAGACGAGCAGTACTTC. Translating gives CASSLPGHRDEQYF.

This sequence joins TRBV2 and TRBJ2-1, with TRBD1 as a possible D gene (6 bases). The CDR3 spans 15 residues. Germline CDR1 and CDR2: SNHLY and FYNNEI. V was shortened by 6 bases and J by 2 bases, with 14 bases between the two germline ends. CDR3 loop: CASSPGQNPYNEQFF. In nucleotides, the CDR3 is TGTGCCAGCAGCCCAGGACAGAACCCCTACAATGAGCAGTTCTTC. Combining the CDR3 with reference TRBV2 and TRBJ2-1 gives the whole variable domain EPEVTQTPSHQVTQMGQEVILRCVPISNHLYFYWYRQILGQKVEFLVSFYNNEISEKSEIFDDQFSVERPDGSNFTLKIRSTKLEDSAMYFCASSPGQNPYNEQFFGPGTRLTVL.

For the CDR3, the DNA is TGTGCCAGCACCCCCCGGGAGTCCCCCTACAATGAGCAGTTCTTC. It is translated as CASTPRESPYNEQFF. V usage is TRBV7-9 and J usage is TRBJ2-1, with D perhaps TRBD2 (6 bases). Trimming took 7 bases from V and 2 from J, leaving 15 bases between them. The CDR3 length is 15 residues. CDR1 and CDR2 (germline): SEHNR, FQNEAQ (reference sequence).

The chain joins TRBV6-1 to TRBJ2-7; unclear D gene. CDR1 is MNHNS and CDR2 is SASEGT in the germline V gene. This CDR3 has 11 amino acids. V was shortened by 6 bases and J by 6 bases, with 9 bases between the two germline ends. The CDR3 DNA reads TGTGCCAGCAGGGCCTCTTTCGAGCAGTACTTC. Encoded protein: CASRASFEQYF.